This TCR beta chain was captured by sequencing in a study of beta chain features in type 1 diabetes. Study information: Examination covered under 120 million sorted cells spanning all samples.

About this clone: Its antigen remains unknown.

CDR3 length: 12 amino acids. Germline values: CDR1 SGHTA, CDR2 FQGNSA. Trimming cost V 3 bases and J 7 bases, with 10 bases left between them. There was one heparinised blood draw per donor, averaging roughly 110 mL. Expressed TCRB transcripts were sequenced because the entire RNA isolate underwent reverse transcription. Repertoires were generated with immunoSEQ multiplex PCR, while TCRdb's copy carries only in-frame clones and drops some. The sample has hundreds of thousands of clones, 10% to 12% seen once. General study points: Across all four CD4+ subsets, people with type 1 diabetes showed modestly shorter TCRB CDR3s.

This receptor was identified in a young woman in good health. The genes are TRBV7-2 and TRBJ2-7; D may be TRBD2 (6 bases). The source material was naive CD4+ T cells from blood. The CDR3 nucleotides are TGTGCCAGCAGCTTCCGAGGACTAGAGCAGTACTTC. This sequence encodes CASSFRGLEQYF. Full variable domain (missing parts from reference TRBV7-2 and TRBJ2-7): GAGVSQSPSNKVTEKGKDVELRCDPISGHTALYWYRQSLGQGLEFLIYFQGNSAPDKSGLPSDRFSAERTGGSVSTLTIQRTQQEDSAVYLCASSFRGLEQYFGPGTRLTVT.